The clone carrying this TCR beta chain was observed a handful of times. This sample is part of a study of blood T cell repertoires in COVID-19. As for the study in general: T cells, B-cell-depleted T cells, or PBMCs supplied cDNA or gDNA.

Only in-frame clones appear in the TCRdb table, and some are missing; sequencing was by immunoSEQ multiplex PCR. The repertoire holds a few hundred thousand clones, with 75% to 95% as singletons. CDR1 and CDR2 (germline): MDHEN, SYDVKM. The V gene lost 4 bases and the J gene lost 6 bases, with 18 bases spanning the gap. The CDR3 is made up of 15 amino acids. Seattle patient enrollment occurred during active infection, with longitudinal follow-up thereafter. The chain employs TRBV28 and TRBJ1-1, with D possibly being TRBD1 (6 bases). The TCR sequence derives from a woman aged 25-40 years with COVID-19, enrolled during active disease. Sequenced: peripheral blood. The CDR3 here is CASSSPSRRGPEAFF. The CDR3 DNA is TGTGCCAGCAGTTCCCCATCGAGGCGGGGGCCTGAAGCTTTCTTT.